These T cell receptor beta chains were read from a single sample in a study of human T cells and chemical hapten exposure. A single record per CDR3 protein comes from TCRdb applying MiXCR to the RACE reads. Seen here are tens of thousands of distinct CDR3 sequences, about 11% observed once, and the top ten hold roughly 2%. The source was whole blood, collected in connection with sensitization to the hapten diphenylcyclopropenone (DPC). The receptors shown here come from a man between 40 and 49 years old with alopecia areata. Some clones in this sample may be carry-over from other donors' samples. CDR3s include the opening cysteine and the closing phenylalanine or tryptophan. A D gene is named only where the DNA matches it firmly. Clone size is shown for a subset of rows, as once, few, many or a class of expanded clone.

>TRBV4-3|TRBJ1-1|many|-
TGCGCCAGCAGCCAAGATACGGGCGCAGGGGCCTCTATGAACACTGAAGCTTTCTTT
CASSQDTGAGASMNTEAFF
>TRBV30|TRBJ2-2|-|-
TGTGCCTGGGGTGGGATCGGGGCATATACCGGGGAGCTGTTTTTT
CAWGGIGAYTGELFF
>TRBV12-3/TRBV12-4|TRBJ2-5|few|-
TGTGCCAGCAGGGTAGGGGGGTTTAAGGTTGAGACCCAGTACTTC
CASRVGGFKVETQYF
>TRBV5-1|TRBJ2-6|-|-
TGCGCCAGCAGCTACTGGACAGCACCCTCACCTGGGGCCAACGTCCTGACTTTC
CASSYWTAPSPGANVLTF
>TRBV6-2/TRBV6-3|TRBJ2-3|-|-
TGTGCCAGCAGTTACTCTCAAGCAGGAGGGCCAGATACGCAGTATTTT
CASSYSQAGGPDTQYF
>TRBV6-2/TRBV6-3|TRBJ2-1|few|TRBD2
TGTGCCAGCAGTTACATCTCTAGCGGGAGACCTGAGCAGTTCTTC
CASSYISSGRPEQFF
>TRBV12-3/TRBV12-4|TRBJ1-3|-|TRBD1
TGTGCCAGCAGTCGACAGGGGGCGCAAGGAAACACCATATATTTT
CASSRQGAQGNTIYF
>TRBV4-3|TRBJ1-1|many|-
TGCGCCAGCAGCCCCTCCCGAGCGGGCTCGGGCACTGAAGCTTTCTTT
CASSPSRAGSGTEAFF
>TRBV28|TRBJ2-3|-|TRBD2
TGTGCCAGCAGTTTAGAGGTGATTACTAGCGGGCTAGATACGCAGTATTTT
CASSLEVITSGLDTQYF
>TRBV12-3/TRBV12-4|TRBJ1-2|few|TRBD1
TGTGCCAGCAGACCGGGACAGATCTATGGCTACACCTTC
CASRPGQIYGYTF
>TRBV29-1|TRBJ2-5|few|-
TGCAGCGTTGAACGGGCAGACCAAGAGACCCAGTACTTC
CSVERADQETQYF
>TRBV19|TRBJ2-3|once|-
TGTGCCAGTAGTCGAAGTAGCGGAAACACAGATACGCAGTATTTT
CASSRSSGNTDTQYF
>TRBV6-5|TRBJ2-3|many|-
TGTGCCAGCAGTTACTCACCAGGAGCCACAGATACGCAGTATTTT
CASSYSPGATDTQYF
>TRBV4-2|TRBJ2-1|few|-
TGTGCCAGCAGCCAAGCCGTAGGGGGGGATTTATATGAGCAGTTCTTC
CASSQAVGGDLYEQFF
>TRBV20-1|TRBJ2-7|many|TRBD2
TGCAGTGCTAGCACTAGCGGGAACTACGAGCAGTACTTC
CSASTSGNYEQYF
>TRBV29-1|TRBJ2-5|few|-
TGCAGCGTTGGGCTCTACCAAGAGACCCAGTACTTC
CSVGLYQETQYF
>TRBV7-9|TRBJ2-1|many|TRBD2
TGTGCCAGCAGCCCCAGGGGGACTAGCGGGAGGAAGGTGGGTGAGCAGTTCTTC
CASSPRGTSGRKVGEQFF
>TRBV20-1|TRBJ2-3|many|-
TGCAGTGCGAGTAGATCTGGCACAGATACGCAGTATTTT
CSASRSGTDTQYF
>TRBV10-3|TRBJ2-3|few|TRBD2
TGTGCCTCCAGGGAAGTGGCTAGCGGAAACACAGATACGCAGTATTTT
CASREVASGNTDTQYF
>TRBV19|TRBJ2-4|-|TRBD2
TGTGCCACCGCGACTAGCGGCATAGCCAAAAACATTCAGTACTTC
CATATSGIAKNIQYF
>TRBV5-1|TRBJ2-7|-|-
TGCGCCAGCAGCGGGCAGGGGGACTATCCCTACGAGCAGTACTTC
CASSGQGDYPYEQYF
>TRBV24-1|TRBJ2-1|-|TRBD1
TGTGCCACCAGTGCGGGACAGACGTACAATGAGCAGTTCTTC
CATSAGQTYNEQFF
>TRBV6-2/TRBV6-3|TRBJ1-2|-|TRBD1
TGTGCCAGCAGTTACCCCCCGACAGGGAACGGCTACACCTTC
CASSYPPTGNGYTF
>TRBV7-2|TRBJ2-2|-|-
TGTGCCAGCAACTTAGTAGCGTCCACCGGGGAGCTGTTTTTT
CASNLVASTGELFF
>TRBV9|TRBJ2-3|-|TRBD2
TGTGCCAGCAGCGTAGAGGCTAGCGGGAGATTAAGCACAGATACGCAGTATTTT
CASSVEASGRLSTDTQYF
>TRBV20-1|TRBJ2-7|many|TRBD1
TGCAGTGCGAATCGTGGGACAGCCTACGAGCAGTACTTC
CSANRGTAYEQYF
>TRBV5-4|TRBJ1-1|-|-
TGTGCCAGCAGCTTCCAGGTGACCATGAACACTGAAGCTTTCTTT
CASSFQVTMNTEAFF
>TRBV7-9|TRBJ2-5|few|-
TGTGCCAGCACCGTATTAGAGACCCAGTACTTC
CASTVLETQYF
>TRBV6-5|TRBJ1-4|-|-
TGTGCCAGCAGTTTCGACCGGCGCGCTAATGAAAAACTGTTTTTT
CASSFDRRANEKLFF
>TRBV6-2/TRBV6-3|TRBJ2-7|many|-
TGTGCCAGCAGCCTCCCGAGAGGGGACGAGCAGTACTTC
CASSLPRGDEQYF
>TRBV29-1|TRBJ2-4|-|TRBD1
TGCAGCGTTGAACCGGGACAGGGGGCGGATAACATTCAGTACTTC
CSVEPGQGADNIQYF
>TRBV9|TRBJ2-3|few|-
TGTGCCAGCAGCGTAGCTGGCCAACCCACAGATACGCAGTATTTT
CASSVAGQPTDTQYF
>TRBV4-3|TRBJ1-6|few|TRBD1
TGCGCCAGCAGCCAAGGGGACAGGGACTCACCCCTCCACTTT
CASSQGDRDSPLHF
>TRBV12-3/TRBV12-4|TRBJ1-1|-|-
TGTGCCAGCAGTTCCAGGGACTACTGGGACATGGACACTGAAGCTTTCTTT
CASSSRDYWDMDTEAFF
>TRBV7-2|TRBJ2-7|-|-
TGTGCCAGCAGCCCTGGGACCGCGATCTACGAGCAGTACTTC
CASSPGTAIYEQYF
>TRBV6-5|TRBJ2-7|few|TRBD1
TGTGCCAGCAGACACCGGGACAGGGGGCATGAGCAGTACTTC
CASRHRDRGHEQYF
>TRBV24-1|TRBJ2-3|-|-
TGTGCCACCGGGTCAACCACAGATACGCAGTATTTT
CATGSTTDTQYF
>TRBV7-2|TRBJ2-5|-|TRBD2
TGTGCCAGCAGCTGGGGGGGAGAGGCAGAGACCCAGTACTTC
CASSWGGEAETQYF
>TRBV3-1|TRBJ1-1|-|-
TGTGCCAGCAGCCCATACGACCGGAGGAACACTGAAGCTTTCTTT
CASSPYDRRNTEAFF
>TRBV27|TRBJ2-3|few|-
TGTGCCAGCAGTTTTCGCGCGGGGCATCCTAGCACAGATACGCAGTATTTT
CASSFRAGHPSTDTQYF
>TRBV28|TRBJ2-1|few|TRBD2
TGTGCCAGCAGTCTTTTAGCGGGAGTAGACCCCGAGCAGTTCTTC
CASSLLAGVDPEQFF
>TRBV20-1|TRBJ1-3|-|TRBD1
TGCAGTGCCACGGGACAGGGCTTCTCTGGAAACACCATATATTTT
CSATGQGFSGNTIYF
>TRBV20-1|TRBJ2-4|-|-
TGCAGTGCCAATCCGATAGATATAGCCAAAAACATTCAGTACTTC
CSANPIDIAKNIQYF
>TRBV28|TRBJ2-1|-|-
TGTGCCAGCAGTTTCTTTGGAAATGAGCAGTTCTTC
CASSFFGNEQFF
>TRBV20-1|TRBJ1-6|many|-
TGCAGTGCTAGACGCACGGCCGATAATTCACCCCTCCACTTT
CSARRTADNSPLHF